The following is a TCR beta chain sequence with its context. What antigen it recognizes has not been identified. Sequence at one end of the junction differs from germline and may be a read error. The data were taken from a study of tumor and adjacent non-tumor tissue in lung cancer listed by TCRdb under 2018. For context, the study as a whole: Of the cohort, around eleven patients had adenocarcinoma, 2 had squamous cell carcinoma and 1 had small cell lung cancer. Sequencing produced approximately 130 million productive TCRbeta reads in total, an average of around 4.2 million reads per sample. Some 31 paired specimens, one tumor and one normal lung sample per patient, were profiled by TCRbeta CDR3 sequencing. The roughly 15 patients were aged roughly 30 to 80 years, included around ten men and 5 women, and had TNM stage I to III disease. Using bulk TCRbeta repertoires from 15 lung cancer patients, the study set lung tumor tissue side by side with matched distant non-tumor lung tissue. The paper's findings and limits, for the study overall: The top 100 clones accounted for a significantly larger cumulative portion of the repertoire in normal lung than in tumor tissue. Significantly higher TCR diversity (inverse Simpson) was observed in tumor tissue than in normal lung tissue (around 450 vs 150, P = 0.0075, Mann-Whitney U test). Peripheral blood was not sequenced, so blood TCRbeta repertoires in these lung cancer patients were not examined. TCR diversity was significantly higher in younger patients, and higher tumor TCR diversity was associated with shorter overall and disease-free survival. The cohort had only 15 or so patients, and the authors noted that larger samples and more detailed clinical data are needed. Neither the sequencing platform nor unique molecular identifiers are mentioned in the methods.

The CDR3 sequence holds 17 residues, the cysteine and phenylalanine included. This entry keeps only the CDR3 DNA: 51 bases, framed from base 1. The germline V gene supplies CDR1 MNHEY and CDR2 SVGAGI. Bulk unsorted tissue served as the source for RNA extraction, and RNA quality was assessed using a NanoDrop ND-1000 and an Agilent 2100. Newly diagnosed lung cancer patients without prior chemotherapy who had been admitted for thoracic surgery in China between August and November 2014 were enrolled as donors. Patients with previous radiotherapy or chemotherapy, or with another concurrent cancer, were excluded from the study. Surgical tissue pieces of about 1-2.1 cm3 were preserved in RNAlater solution and were kept at -80 degrees C until use. Library construction relied on multiplex PCR. The instrument given in TCRdb is Illumina HiSeq 2500. TCRbeta libraries were built by three rounds of nested PCR using primers (Table S4), following protocols modified from ARM-PCR. PCR products of 200-500 bp were gel-excised and purified with the QIAquick gel extraction kit before sequencing. On the study's bioinformatics: Trimmomatic was used to clean the reads, FLASH was used to merge the reads into complete CDR3 sequences, and MiTCR was used to assign the reads to V(D)J germline segments. Clonal diversity was calculated as the inverse Simpson's index using VDJtools. In-frame sequences without a premature stop codon were defined as productive reads. Using fastp at Q25 and MiXCR, TCRdb reprocessed the public reads and kept productive beta chains. Records with the same CDR3 protein are collapsed into one entry carrying the most frequent genes and DNA. V and J calls and clone size were set by TCRdb, not the authors. Across this sample there are tens of thousands of distinct CDR3 sequences, with about three quarters seen only once. The top ten clonotypes cover less than 15% of the sample.

The source of this sequence is a woman between 50 and 59 years old with non-small cell lung cancer. The sequencing sample was made of lung tumor tissue. Recombination joined TRBV6-5 with TRBJ1-6; the D segment could be TRBD1, given 5 matching bases. The nucleotide sequence is given as TGTGCCAGCAGTTACTCGAGAAGGGGTTGGGGAAATTCACTCCTCCACTTT. The translation is CASSYSRRGWGNSLLHF.